This T cell receptor beta chain stems from a study of T cell responses to AZD1222 COVID-19 vaccine. General observations from the study: After two AZD1222 doses, spike-specific TCR breadth and depth rose versus day 0. Vaccine-associated CD4 TCRs spanned spike, dominant at 160-218 and 743-854. Baseline seropositivity occurred in only a handful of AZD1222 recipients. Repertoires were sampled only after the peak T cell response.

Data came from immunoSEQ multiplex PCR; TCRdb stores just in-frame clones and leaves some out. Altogether about 160,000 clones are present, around 94% being singletons, with the ten largest covering roughly 4.6%. This clone was observed once. Its target is unknown. The J segment lost 11 bases and the V segment lost 2 bases, leaving 15 bases of the junction unmatched. The CDR3 length is 15 residues. The germline V gene encodes CDR1 MNHEY and CDR2 SVGAGI. This sample comprised peripheral blood, obtained 28 days after the second AZD1222 dose. V gene TRBV6-5 combines with J gene TRBJ2-7; 7 bases are shared with TRBD2. The TCR was taken from an adult who received the AZD1222 COVID-19 vaccine. The CDR3 protein is CASSYGEGSTRVEYF. The CDR3 DNA is TGTGCCAGCAGTTACGGGGAGGGCTCGACTAGGGTCGAGTACTTC.